A single sample is the source of the 16 T cell receptor beta chains below, sequenced in a study of cytomegalovirus exposure and HLA in healthy donors. PCR employed 60 Vbeta and 13 Jbeta primers. Generated by immunoSEQ multiplex PCR, the TCRdb table keeps only in-frame clones and is missing some. The data contain around 80,000 clones, 62% of them singletons. The specimen was PBMCs. The receptors come from a male donor in good health and CMV-seropositive.

A few counts support this clone. V is TRBV2 and J is TRBJ1-1; no reliable D call. Between the trimmed V and J ends, which lost 3 bases and 8 bases, there was a span of 10 bases. Germline CDR1 SNHLY, CDR2 FYNNEI. This CDR3 is 12 amino acids long. The CDR3 is CASSEEAGEAFF. In nucleotides, the CDR3 is TGTGCCAGCAGTGAGGAGGCCGGAGAAGCTTTCTTT. The whole variable domain, remainder taken from reference TRBV2 and TRBJ1-1, is EPEVTQTPSHQVTQMGQEVILRCVPISNHLYFYWYRQILGQKVEFLVSFYNNEISEKSEIFDDQFSVERPDGSNFTLKIRSTKLEDSAMYFCASSEEAGEAFFGQGTRLTVV.

This clone was observed at least ten times. The chain couples TRBV7-2 to TRBJ2-2; tentatively, D is TRBD2 (7 bases). The V gene's germline CDR1 is SGHTA and CDR2 FQGNSA. The CDR3 totals 18 residues. V dropped 6 bases and J dropped 3 bases, with 23 bases sitting between them. The chain's CDR3 is CASSLSAGRGKDTGELFF. The CDR3 nucleotides read TGTGCCAGCAGTTTATCGGCAGGGAGGGGGAAGGACACCGGGGAGCTGTTTTTT. The variable domain in full, completed from reference TRBV7-2 and TRBJ2-2, reads GAGVSQSPSNKVTEKGKDVELRCDPISGHTALYWYRQSLGQGLEFLIYFQGNSAPDKSGLPSDRFSAERTGGSVSTLTIQRTQQEDSAVYLCASSLSAGRGKDTGELFFGEGSRLTVL.

This clone has only a few counts. J is TRBJ2-7 and V is TRBV30, with TRBD1 identical over 9 bases. The CDR3 contains 15 residues. Trimming removed 5 bases from V and 2 bases from J; junction bases left unmatched: 10. Germline CDR1 GTSNPN, CDR2 SVGIG (reference sequence). The CDR3 nucleotides read TGTGCCTGGGGGGGGGACAGGGCCAGACCCTACGAGCAGTACTTC. Translation gives CAWGGDRARPYEQYF.

This sequence joins TRBV18 and TRBJ2-3, with 7 positions matching TRBD1. Looked up from germline, CDR1 is KGHSH and CDR2 is LQKENI. The V segment lost 2 bases and the J segment 4 bases; nucleotides outside the gene matches: 3. This CDR3 comprises 14 residues. The CDR3 coding sequence is TGTGCCAGCTCACCAGCACAGGGGTCAGATACGCAGTATTTT. Translation gives CASSPAQGSDTQYF.

This rearrangement joins TRBV5-4 to TRBJ2-2, with TRBD2 identical over 12 bases. CDR3 size: 16 residues. Germline CDR1 reads SGHNT; CDR2 reads YYREEE (reference sequence). V was clipped by 5 bases and J by 4 bases; unmatched bases: 6. The CDR3 loop is CASSSGLAGTTGELFF. CDR3 bases: TGTGCCAGCAGTTCCGGACTAGCGGGAACCACCGGGGAGCTGTTTTTT.

The genes are TRBV19 and TRBJ2-6, with D perhaps TRBD2 (6 bases). CDR1 and CDR2 (germline): LNHDA, SQIVND (reference sequence). V gave up 3 bases and J gave up 0 bases, with 21 bases separating them. The CDR3 is made up of 20 amino acids. The CDR3 nucleotides read TGTGCCAGTAGTATCGGGGCGCGGGACGTACGTCGCTCTGGGGCCAACGTCCTGACTTTC. It is translated as CASSIGARDVRRSGANVLTF.

This chain joins TRBV5-3 and TRBJ2-7; 9 nucleotides agree with TRBD2. TRBV5-3 is an ORF for which the function is uncertain. This CDR3 region has 15 residues. With V trimmed by 4 bases and J by 6 bases, 11 bases remained unmatched. In DNA, the CDR3 is TGTGCCAGAAGCCGTAGCGGGAGTAACCCTCCCGAGCAGTACTTC. It codes for CARSRSGSNPPEQYF.

This chain connects TRBV30 to TRBJ2-7; D gene unclear. This CDR3 has 15 amino acids. CDR1 and CDR2 from the germline V gene are GTSNPN and SVGIG (reference sequence). Trimming took 1 base from V and 0 from J, leaving 13 bases between them. The CDR3 here is CAWSARGQSSYEQYF. The CDR3 bases are TGTGCCTGGAGTGCACGTGGCCAGTCCTCCTACGAGCAGTACTTC.

This clone was recorded a few times. As DNA, the CDR3 is TGTGCCACCAGCCATGAAGGGGGCAATCAGCCCCAGCATTTT. It yields the protein CATSHEGGNQPQHF. V and J are TRBV15 and TRBJ1-5, with TRBD1 as a possible D gene (5 bases). The CDR3 sequence is 14 residues long. Looked up from germline, CDR1 is LNHNV and CDR2 is YYDKDF (reference sequence). Trimming pared 5 bases from V and 2 bases from J, leaving 10 bases between.

This clone was seen only a few times. The V gene is TRBV10-3, the J gene TRBJ1-1, with 8 bases lining up with TRBD1. The CDR3 contains 13 residues. Germline CDR1 reads ENHRY; CDR2 reads SYGVKD. With V trimmed by 7 bases and J by 1 base, 2 bases remained unmatched. CDR3 residues: CAITTGGNTEAFF. CDR3 DNA: TGTGCCATCACTACAGGGGGGAACACTGAAGCTTTCTTT.

The chain has TRBV5-1 and TRBJ2-1, with 13 bases matching TRBD2. V gave up 9 bases and J gave up 7 bases; unmatched junction bases: 19. This CDR3 is built from 18 residues. CDR1 SGHRS and CDR2 YFSETQ come from the germline V gene. The DNA of the CDR3 is TGCGCCACCTCCGGGACTAGCGGGACTCGAGGCCCGGGAAATGAGCAGTTCTTC. Its protein is CATSGTSGTRGPGNEQFF.

This clone was counted only a few times. The chain is built from TRBV27 and TRBJ1-2, with D possibly TRBD1 on 5 matching bases. There are 14 residues in the CDR3. V lost 5 bases to trimming and J lost 8 bases, with 18 bases between them. CDR1 and CDR2 (germline): MNHEY, SMNVEV (reference sequence). The CDR3 DNA sequence: TGTGCCAGCAGTCCGTCCCAGGGATTTGGGGGCTACACCTTC. Its translation is CASSPSQGFGGYTF.

Remarks on this clone: The junction does not match germline at one end; this may be a read error. The chain recombines TRBV7-2 with TRBJ1-4; D is unresolved. The CDR3 contains 14 residues. Germline V gene lookup returns CDR1 SGHTA and CDR2 FQGNSA. CDR3 residues: CASSPGPMNEKLFF. For the CDR3, the DNA is TGTGCCAGCAGCCCCGGTCCCATGAATGAGAAACTGTTTTTT.

The chain uses TRBV27 and TRBJ2-3; maybe TRBD2 (5 bases). Trimming left V 0 bases short and J 2 bases short, with 9 bases between. The germline gives CDR1 MNHEY, CDR2 SMNVEV (reference sequence). The CDR3 has 15 amino acids. The CDR3 loop is CASSLSRGPTDTQYF. CDR3 DNA sequence: TGTGCCAGCAGTTTATCCCGCGGGCCCACAGATACGCAGTATTTT.

The rearrangement links TRBV6-5 to TRBJ2-7; D is ambiguous. Trimming cost V 2 bases and J 2 bases, with 13 bases left between them. There are 15 residues in the CDR3. Germline CDR1 is MNHEY and CDR2 is SVGAGI. Here the CDR3 reads CASSYAPGSTYEQYF. The DNA of the CDR3 is TGTGCCAGCAGTTACGCTCCAGGTTCGACCTACGAGCAGTACTTC.

This clone occurred a few times. This sequence joins TRBV28 and TRBJ1-5, with D perhaps matching TRBD1 (5 bases). Germline CDR1 is MDHEN and CDR2 is SYDVKM. The CDR3 totals 15 residues. The ends were cut back, 7 bases at V and 0 bases at J, with 13 bases in the middle. The CDR3 protein is CASKARQGSNQPQHF. The CDR3 nucleotides read TGTGCCAGCAAGGCCCGGCAGGGTAGCAATCAGCCCCAGCATTTT.